This section outlines one T cell receptor (beta chain) sequence together with its context. V lost 8 bases, J lost 5 bases, and 9 bases stayed unmatched. CDR3 length: 13 residues. CDR1 and CDR2 (germline): SQVTM, ANQGSEA. This record belongs to a study of blood T cell repertoires in COVID-19. Study at large: The United States, Italy and Spain were the sources of the acute and convalescent COVID-19 samples.

In the source study's methods: Reference gene primer amplification in the assay estimated nucleated cell counts. TCRdb's copy holds only in-frame clones and misses some; the assay was immunoSEQ multiplex PCR. V and J calls and clone size are given by that table; D and trimming were obtained from the DNA. The table includes around 180,000 clones, 60% to 80% detected once. The source is a man aged 60 to 75 with active or convalescent COVID-19. Sequences were obtained from peripheral blood. The chain is built from TRBV29-1 and TRBJ2-5; 9 bases match TRBD1. CDR3 in DNA: TGCAGCACCAGGACAGGGGAGAGGGAGACCCAGTACTTC. The encoded protein is CSTRTGERETQYF.